This TCR beta chain was recorded in a study of regulatory T cells in long-lasting Graves disease. Time point specified: newly diagnosed GD, antithyroid drugs for less than 3 months. From RNA extracted from PBMCs, the TCR library was made. The germline V and J ends were trimmed by 6 bases and 3 bases, with 17 bases remaining between them. The germline V gene has CDR1 SGHAT and CDR2 FQNNGV. The CDR3 consists of 15 residues. Building of the TCR beta libraries involved iRepertoire HTBI primers and Arm-PCR of CDR3 regions. In TCRdb, the multiplex PCR reads were re-called with MiXCR into one record per CDR3 protein. The profile shows roughly 500,000 distinct CDR3 sequences, about 13% of them singletons. Ten or more counts support this clonotype. Its matching antigen is unknown. Regarding the study as a whole: Persistent cases favored TRBV28, TRBJ1-2 and TRBJ2-5.

The sample also formed part of further work on T cells in Graves' hyperthyroidism and ophthalmopathy.

J is TRBJ1-1 and V is TRBV11-2, with D maybe TRBD1 (5 bases). This material consisted of peripheral blood mononuclear cells (PBMCs), taken at new diagnosis, from a patient treated with antithyroid drugs. The receptor was isolated from a man under 40 with Graves disease. The CDR3 loop is CASRRRGRSDTEAFF. CDR3 in DNA: TGTGCCAGCAGAAGAAGGGGCAGGAGTGACACTGAAGCTTTCTTT.